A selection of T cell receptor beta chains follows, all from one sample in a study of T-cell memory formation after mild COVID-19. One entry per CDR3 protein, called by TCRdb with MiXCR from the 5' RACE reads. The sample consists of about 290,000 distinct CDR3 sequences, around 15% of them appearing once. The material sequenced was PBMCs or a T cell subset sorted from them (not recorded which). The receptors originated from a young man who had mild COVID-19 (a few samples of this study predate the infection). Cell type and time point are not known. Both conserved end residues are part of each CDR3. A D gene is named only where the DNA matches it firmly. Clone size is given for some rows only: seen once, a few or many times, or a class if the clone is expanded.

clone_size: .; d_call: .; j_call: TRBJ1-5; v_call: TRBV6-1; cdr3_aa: CASSETTGRQPQHF; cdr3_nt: TGTGCCAGCAGTGAGACGACCGGGCGACAGCCCCAGCATTTT
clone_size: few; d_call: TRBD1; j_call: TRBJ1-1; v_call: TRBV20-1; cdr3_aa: CSARSTGSKAEAFF; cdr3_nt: TGCAGTGCTAGATCGACAGGGAGTAAGGCTGAAGCTTTCTTT
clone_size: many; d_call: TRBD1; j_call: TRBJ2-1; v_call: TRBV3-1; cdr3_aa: CASSSGGREQFF; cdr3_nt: TGTGCCAGCAGCTCAGGGGGCCGGGAGCAGTTCTTC
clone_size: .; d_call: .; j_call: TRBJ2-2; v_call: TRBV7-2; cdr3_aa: CASSSATGTAGTGELFF; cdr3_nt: TGTGCCAGCAGCTCGGCTACCGGGACGGCGGGCACCGGGGAGCTGTTTTTT
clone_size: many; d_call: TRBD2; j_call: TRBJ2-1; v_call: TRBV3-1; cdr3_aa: CASSTRLAGGIIYNEQFF; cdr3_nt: TGTGCCAGCAGCACCCGACTAGCGGGGGGCATCATCTACAATGAGCAGTTCTTC
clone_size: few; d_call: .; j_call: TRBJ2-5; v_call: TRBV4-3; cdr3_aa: CASSQEKGRETQYF; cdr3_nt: TGCGCCAGCAGCCAAGAGAAGGGGCGTGAGACCCAGTACTTC
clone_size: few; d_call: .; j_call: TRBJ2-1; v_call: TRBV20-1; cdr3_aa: CSARGSPQQQFF; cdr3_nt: TGCAGTGCTAGAGGGTCTCCTCAACAGCAGTTCTTC
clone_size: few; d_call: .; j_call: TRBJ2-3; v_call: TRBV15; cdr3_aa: CATRGEASQYF; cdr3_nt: TGTGCCACCAGAGGGGAGGCTTCGCAGTATTTT
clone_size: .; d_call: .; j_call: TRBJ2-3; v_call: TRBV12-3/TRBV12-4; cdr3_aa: CASSGSAGGDTQYF; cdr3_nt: TGTGCCAGCAGTGGTTCCGCGGGCGGAGATACGCAGTATTTT
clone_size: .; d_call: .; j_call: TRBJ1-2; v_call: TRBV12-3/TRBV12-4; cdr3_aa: CASSLGGGYGYTF; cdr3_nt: TGTGCCAGCAGTTTAGGTGGTGGCTATGGCTACACCTTC
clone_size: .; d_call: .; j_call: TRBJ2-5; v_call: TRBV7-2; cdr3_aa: CASSLGNSQETQYF; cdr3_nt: TGTGCCAGCAGCTTAGGGAACTCACAAGAGACCCAGTACTTC
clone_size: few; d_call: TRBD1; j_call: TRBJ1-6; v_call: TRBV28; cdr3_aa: CASSLGQKYNSPLHF; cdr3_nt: TGTGCCAGCAGCCTGGGACAGAAATATAATTCACCCCTCCACTTT